Sequencing of this TCR beta chain was carried out in a study of PD-L1 blockade in urothelial cancer. As for the study in general: Blood analysis occurred 3 weeks (second dose) and 6 weeks after treatment start.

Spiking of synthetic TCR analog templates was performed in each PCR. Clones were read by immunoSEQ multiplex PCR, and TCRdb kept only the in-frame ones, dropping some. Seen here are 86,000 or so clones, over 65% observed once, and the top ten hold about 15%. The time point was: pretreatment peripheral blood. The CDR3 has 13 residues. The germline V gene encodes CDR1 SGHNT and CDR2 YYREEE (reference sequence). Trimming removed 4 bases at V and 4 bases at J, with 11 bases between. This chain uses TRBV5-4 with TRBJ1-2; no firm D call. The starting material was PBMCs, obtained around atezolizumab (anti-PD-L1) treatment. The receptor's source is a man between 60 and 75 years old with urothelial cancer. The DNA for the CDR3 is TGTGCCAGCAGCCCATCGGGGAGCTATGGCTACACCTTC. Encoded protein: CASSPSGSYGYTF. Supplemented by reference TRBV5-4 and TRBJ1-2, the full variable domain reads ETGVTQSPTHLIKTRGQQVTLRCSSQSGHNTVSWYQQALGQGPQFIFQYYREEENGRGNFPPRFSGLQFPNYSSELNVNALELDDSALYLCASSPSGSYGYTFGSGTRLTVV.